These T cell receptor beta chains were read from a single sample in a study of blood T cell repertoires in COVID-19. Profiled with immunoSEQ multiplex PCR; TCRdb holds only in-frame clones, not every one. The data show some 190,000 clones, with 88% seen just once and 3.5% to 4.5% held by the top ten. The sample comprised peripheral blood. Receptors were obtained from a human donor in a cohort sampled during active COVID-19. Each CDR3 is given with its conserved first and last residue. Each record gives: V gene, clone size, J gene, D gene, CDR3 DNA, CDR3 protein. A D gene is named only where the DNA matches it firmly. A clone size is listed for some rows: how often the clone was seen (once, few, many), or a class if it is expanded.

>TRBV30|NA|TRBJ1-2|NA
TGTGCCTGGAGTGCGGGGTACAGGGACTATGGCTACACCTTC
CAWSAGYRDYGYTF
>TRBV10-2|NA|TRBJ1-1|NA
TGCGCCAGCAGTCCCGCGGGGGGGACCACTGAAGCTTTCTTT
CASSPAGGTTEAFF
>TRBV5-1|NA|TRBJ1-3|NA
TGCGCCAGCAGCTTGGTTGCAGGAACCCCCTCTGGAAACACCATATATTTT
CASSLVAGTPSGNTIYF
>TRBV12-2|NA|TRBJ2-3|NA
TGTGCAAGTCGCTTAGATTTTTGGGGGGGGACTTCAGATACGCAGTATTTT
CASRLDFWGGTSDTQYF
>TRBV7-2|once|TRBJ2-7|TRBD1
TGTGCCAGCAGCTTCGACGGGACAGGGGGCGGCTACGAGCAGTACTTC
CASSFDGTGGGYEQYF
>TRBV19|NA|TRBJ1-6|NA
TGTGCCAGTAGTGCGGTTTTTTATAATTCACCCCTCCACTTT
CASSAVFYNSPLHF
>TRBV6-5|NA|TRBJ2-3|NA
TGTGCCAGCAGTTCGCGGCCGCCGTCAGATACGCAGTATTTT
CASSSRPPSDTQYF
>TRBV7-2|once|TRBJ2-7|TRBD2
TGTGCCAGCAGATGGACTAGCGGGAACTACGAGCAGTACTTC
CASRWTSGNYEQYF
>TRBV5-8|NA|TRBJ2-2|NA
TGTGCCAGCAGCTTATCCGTCCGGGGCACCGGGGAGCTGTTTTTT
CASSLSVRGTGELFF
>TRBV9|NA|TRBJ2-1|TRBD2
TGTGCCAGACTATCGGGACTAGCGGGAGGGCCGGCCTACAATGAGCAGTTCTTC
CARLSGLAGGPAYNEQFF
>TRBV7-8|NA|TRBJ2-3|TRBD1
TGTGCCAGCAGCTTAACCGACAGGGGAGGAAGCGCGGATACGCAGTATTTT
CASSLTDRGGSADTQYF
>TRBV4-2|NA|TRBJ1-4|NA
TGTGCCAGCAGCCAAGACCGCCAGGGGAGAGAAAAACTGTTTTTT
CASSQDRQGREKLFF
>TRBV11-2|NA|TRBJ1-4|NA
TGTGCCAGCAGCTTTGGACGGGAACGTAATGAAAAACTGTTTTTT
CASSFGRERNEKLFF
>TRBV7-2|NA|TRBJ2-7|NA
TGTGCCAGCAGCTTACTCGATGAGACCTACGAGCAGTACTTC
CASSLLDETYEQYF
>TRBV3-1/TRBV3-2|once|TRBJ1-2|NA
TGTGCCAGCAGCCAAGCCCCGGGGGGTGGCTACACCTTC
CASSQAPGGGYTF
>TRBV6-5|NA|TRBJ2-7|TRBD2
TGTGCCAGCAGATTAGCGGGGGGGTCTCTCGAGCAGTACTTC
CASRLAGGSLEQYF
>TRBV19|NA|TRBJ1-5|TRBD1
TGTGCCAGTAGAAGAGGGGGCCGACAGGTGATCAATCAGCCCCAGCATTTT
CASRRGGRQVINQPQHF
>TRBV28|NA|TRBJ1-5|NA
TGTGCCAGCACCCCGTTGGGGCTGGGGCATAGCAATCAGCCCCAGCATTTT
CASTPLGLGHSNQPQHF
>TRBV2|NA|TRBJ1-4|NA
TGTGCCAGCAGTTCTCGGGGGGAAAAACTGTTTTTT
CASSSRGEKLFF
>TRBV5-5|once|TRBJ2-2|NA
TGTGCCAGCAGTCCGCTACGACAGACCGGGGAGCTGTTTTTT
CASSPLRQTGELFF
>TRBV5-6|NA|TRBJ2-1|TRBD2
TGTGCCAGCAGCACCTCTAGCGGGGGGGCCGGGAATGAGCAGTTCTTC
CASSTSSGGAGNEQFF
>TRBV9|NA|TRBJ2-1|TRBD1
TGTGCCAGCAGCGCTCCCGGACAGGGGGCGTGGAATGAGCAGTTCTTC
CASSAPGQGAWNEQFF